The TCR beta chain under discussion was sequenced for a study of shared clonotypes between healthy human individuals. Study information: The donor pool was made up of two women and three men aged 18 to 49.

This CDR3 comprises 15 residues. J gave up 2 bases and V 4 bases, and 6 bases lay outside the gene matches. Germline values: CDR1 SNHLY, CDR2 FYNNEI. The naive CD8 subset, CD45RO-negative cells positively selected for CCR7, excluded terminally differentiated effector memory CD45RA+ cells. This clone was seen once. The authors loaded roughly 180 ng DNA, tens of thousands of T cell genomes, into sorted-subset replicate PCRs. Sequenced by immunoSEQ multiplex PCR; TCRdb stores in-frame clones only, minus some. The sample contains more than 2 million clones, just over 90% of which appear only once. The chain couples TRBV2 to TRBJ2-7; 9 positions match TRBD1. This TCR was recovered from a man between 18 and 35 years old in good health. Some clones in this sample may be carry-over from other donors' samples. Sequenced: naive CD8+ T cells from PBMCs. The CDR3 spells CASSGGQGLPYEQYF. In nucleotides, the CDR3 is TGTGCCAGCAGTGGGGGACAGGGCCTCCCCTACGAGCAGTACTTC. Variable domain in full (rest from reference TRBV2 and TRBJ2-7): EPEVTQTPSHQVTQMGQEVILRCVPISNHLYFYWYRQILGQKVEFLVSFYNNEISEKSEIFDDQFSVERPDGSNFTLKIRSTKLEDSAMYFCASSGGQGLPYEQYFGPGTRLTVT.